These T cell receptor beta chains were read from a single sample in a study of blood T cell repertoires in COVID-19. Generated by immunoSEQ multiplex PCR, the TCRdb table keeps only in-frame clones and is missing some. The data contain around 310,000 clones, around 90% of them singletons. Source material: peripheral blood. These receptors originate from a woman in her thirties or forties with COVID-19, enrolled during active disease. CDR3s include the opening cysteine and the closing phenylalanine or tryptophan. Fields, in order: clone size, V gene, D gene, J gene, CDR3 DNA, CDR3 protein. A D gene is named only where the DNA matches it firmly. Clone size is given for some rows only: seen once, a few or many times, or a class if the clone is expanded.

clone size: -; V gene: TRBV9; D gene: -; J gene: TRBJ2-2; CDR3 DNA: TGTGCCAGCAGCGTAGCTACACTAGAAAACACCGGGGAGCTGTTTTTT; CDR3 protein: CASSVATLENTGELFF
clone size: few; V gene: TRBV19; D gene: -; J gene: TRBJ2-1; CDR3 DNA: TGTGCCAGTAGTTCAGGGTACCCCTTAGCGGAGACCTACAATGAGCAGTTCTTC; CDR3 protein: CASSSGYPLAETYNEQFF
clone size: -; V gene: TRBV2; D gene: TRBD2; J gene: TRBJ2-7; CDR3 DNA: TGTGCCAGAGAGGCGGCGGCTAGCGGGAGCCCCGAGCAGTACTTC; CDR3 protein: CAREAAASGSPEQYF
clone size: -; V gene: TRBV28; D gene: TRBD2; J gene: TRBJ2-7; CDR3 DNA: TGTGCCAGCAGTTTATCTAGCGGGAGGACCTACGAGCAGTACTTC; CDR3 protein: CASSLSSGRTYEQYF
clone size: -; V gene: TRBV19; D gene: -; J gene: TRBJ1-2; CDR3 DNA: TGTGCCACCTGGACGGAACAGGGACACCTCGGCTACACCTTC; CDR3 protein: CATWTEQGHLGYTF
clone size: -; V gene: TRBV30; D gene: -; J gene: TRBJ2-2; CDR3 DNA: TGTGCCTGGAGTCAGGGAACGAAAACCGGGGAGCTGTTTTTT; CDR3 protein: CAWSQGTKTGELFF
clone size: few; V gene: TRBV11-1; D gene: TRBD2; J gene: TRBJ2-1; CDR3 DNA: TGTGCCAGCAGCGTTGGTCGGACTAGCGGCAATGAGCAGTTCTTC; CDR3 protein: CASSVGRTSGNEQFF
clone size: -; V gene: TRBV3-1/TRBV3-2; D gene: -; J gene: TRBJ1-5; CDR3 DNA: TGTGCCAGCAGCCCCGAGCCCTCTCTAAAATGCAATCAGCCCCAGCATTTT; CDR3 protein: CASSPEPSLKCNQPQHF
clone size: -; V gene: TRBV27; D gene: TRBD1; J gene: TRBJ1-2; CDR3 DNA: TGTGCCAGCAGTTCACTTGGCGCAGGGGGCGCGAATAATGGCTACACCTTC; CDR3 protein: CASSSLGAGGANNGYTF
clone size: -; V gene: TRBV4-3; D gene: -; J gene: TRBJ1-4; CDR3 DNA: TGCGCCAGCAGCGAGGACTGGGAAGGGAATGAAAAACTGTTTTTT; CDR3 protein: CASSEDWEGNEKLFF